This TCR beta chain was found in a study of blood T cell repertoires in COVID-19. Generated by immunoSEQ multiplex PCR, the TCRdb table keeps only in-frame clones and is missing some. The sample has approximately 330,000 clones, 65% to 90% seen once. The V gene's germline CDR1 is LGHNA and CDR2 YNFKEQ. The CDR3 is 16 amino acids. V dropped 2 bases and J dropped 6; count of bases not matched to a gene: 8. The source is a woman aged 40 to 50 with acute COVID-19. Sequencing used PBMCs or T cells enriched from blood (not recorded which). This chain uses TRBV4-2 with TRBJ2-7; 12 bases are shared with TRBD2. The DNA for the CDR3 is TGTGCCAGCAGCCAACTAACCGGACTAGCGGGGACCGAGCAGTACTTC. Amino acids: CASSQLTGLAGTEQYF.